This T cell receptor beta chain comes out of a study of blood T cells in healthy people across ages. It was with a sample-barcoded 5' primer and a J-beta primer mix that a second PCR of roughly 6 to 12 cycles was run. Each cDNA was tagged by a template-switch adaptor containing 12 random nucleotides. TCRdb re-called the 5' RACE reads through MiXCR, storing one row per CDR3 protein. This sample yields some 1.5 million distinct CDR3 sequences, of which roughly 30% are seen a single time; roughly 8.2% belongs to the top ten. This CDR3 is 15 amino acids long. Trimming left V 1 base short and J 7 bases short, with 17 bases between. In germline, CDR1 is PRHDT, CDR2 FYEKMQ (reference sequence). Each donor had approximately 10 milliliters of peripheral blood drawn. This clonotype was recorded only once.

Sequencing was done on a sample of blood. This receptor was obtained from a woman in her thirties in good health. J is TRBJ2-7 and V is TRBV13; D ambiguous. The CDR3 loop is CASSLEDRPGYEQYF. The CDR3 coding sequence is TGTGCCAGCAGCTTAGAGGATAGACCCGGGTATGAGCAGTACTTC.